The clone carrying this T cell receptor (beta chain) has a handful of counts. Its antigen is currently unknown. The sample belongs to a study of Tregs in tolerant kidney transplant recipients. Study-wide background: Recipients received nonmyeloablative bone marrow transplants from related graft donors, with transient mixed chimerism. Study-wide points: Tregs expanded with activated donor B cells seemed most donor-specific. Donor-specific Treg expansion exceeded global Treg expansion in tolerant patients, suggesting antigen drive.

Clones were read by immunoSEQ multiplex PCR, and TCRdb kept only the in-frame ones, dropping some. The sample carries 90,000 to 120,000 clones, 90% recorded once. CD4+CD25+CD127- Tregs, CD4+CD25- non-Tregs, CD4 and CD8 cells were sorted. V trimming: 3 bases; J trimming: 4 bases; junction bases outside the gene matches: 4. Germline CDR1 KGHSH, CDR2 LQKENI. CDR3 size: 15 residues. This chain connects TRBV18 to TRBJ2-7, with 12 bases lining up with TRBD2. This clonotype was sampled from a human donor who received a combined kidney and bone marrow transplant. This sample comprised CD4+ T cells from blood, obtained before the transplant. For the CDR3, the DNA is TGTGCCAGCTCACCCTCTAGCGGGGGGGCGTACGAGCAGTACTTC. It encodes CASSPSSGGAYEQYF.